This TCR beta chain emerged from a study of blood T cell repertoires in COVID-19. Assay: immunoSEQ multiplex PCR; the TCRdb copy retains only in-frame clones and omits some. Altogether just under 250,000 clones are present, more than 75% being singletons, with the ten largest covering about 3%. The length of the CDR3 is 15 residues. Germline assignment: CDR1 SGHNT and CDR2 YYREEE (reference sequence). Trimming shortened V by 3 bases and J by 0 bases, and 11 bases separated the two germline ends. The J gene is TRBJ2-3, the V gene TRBV5-4; D is possibly TRBD2 (6 bases). The TCR originated in a woman aged 25 to 39 who had recovered from COVID-19. Material: peripheral blood. The CDR3 spells CASSSPGLSTDTQYF. The DNA of the CDR3 is TGTGCCAGCAGCTCGCCGGGACTCAGCACAGATACGCAGTATTTT.